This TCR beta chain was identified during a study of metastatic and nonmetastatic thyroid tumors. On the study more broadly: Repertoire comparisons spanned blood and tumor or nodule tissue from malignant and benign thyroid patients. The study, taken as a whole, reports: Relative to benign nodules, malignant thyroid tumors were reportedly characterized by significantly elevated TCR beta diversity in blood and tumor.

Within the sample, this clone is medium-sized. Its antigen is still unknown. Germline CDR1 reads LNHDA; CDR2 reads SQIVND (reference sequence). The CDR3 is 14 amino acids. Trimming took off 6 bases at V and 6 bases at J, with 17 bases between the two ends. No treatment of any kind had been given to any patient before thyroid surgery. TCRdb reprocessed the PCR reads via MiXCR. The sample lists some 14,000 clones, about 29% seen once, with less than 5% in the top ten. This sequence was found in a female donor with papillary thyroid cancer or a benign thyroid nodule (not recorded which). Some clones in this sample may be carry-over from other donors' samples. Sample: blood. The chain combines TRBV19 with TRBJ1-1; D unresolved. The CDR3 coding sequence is TGTGCCAGTAGAGGAGGCCTCTCAAACGCTGAAGCTTTCTTT. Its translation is CASRGGLSNAEAFF. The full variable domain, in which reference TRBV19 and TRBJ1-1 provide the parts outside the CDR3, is DGGITQSPKYLFRKEGQNVTLSCEQNLNHDAMYWYRQDPGQGLRLIYYSQIVNDFQKGDIAEGYSVSREKKESFPLTVTSAQKNPTAFYLCASRGGLSNAEAFFGQGTRLTVV.